Listed below are T cell receptor beta chains from one sample, sequenced in a study of cytomegalovirus exposure and HLA in healthy donors. The data were produced by immunoSEQ multiplex PCR, yet TCRdb's version contains in-frame clones alone and is incomplete. Of fewer than 300,000 clones in the sample, approximately 87% are singletons; the top ten hold around 0.92%. The specimen was PBMCs. These receptors all stem from a woman between 18 and 29 years old in good health and CMV-seronegative. The conserved cysteine and the conserved F or W are not part of the CDR3 here. The D gene is left open where the match is weak.

j_call d_call v_call cdr3_aa
TRBJ1-6 . TRBV28 ASDSGGYNSPLH
TRBJ1-5 . TRBV6-1 ASSVRGGVNQPQH
TRBJ1-2 TRBD1 TRBV2 ASSKEDRGEYGYT
TRBJ1-5 . TRBV6-1 ASSPDRYSNQPQH
TRBJ1-1 . TRBV2 ASTEGGTEAF
TRBJ2-6 . TRBV27 ASSYKTGNSGANVLT
TRBJ1-5 . TRBV7-9 ASSSGIDSNQPQH
TRBJ1-1 TRBD1 TRBV27 ASSSRTGRGTEAF
TRBJ2-2 TRBD2 TRBV18 ASSPTLAANTGELF
TRBJ1-5 TRBD1 TRBV6-5 ASSYSPTGSQPQH
TRBJ1-1 TRBD1 TRBV9 ASSVATGAASDTEAF
TRBJ2-2 . TRBV7-3 ASSLMRAAGELF
TRBJ2-5 . TRBV27 ASSFGYSQETQY
TRBJ1-2 . TRBV7-9 ASSLTYGAGDLANYGYT
TRBJ2-1 . TRBV11-2 ASSPGVHSYNEQF
TRBJ2-7 TRBD2 TRBV6-5 ASSSLAGSSYEQY
TRBJ1-6 . TRBV30 AGNLGGSPLH
TRBJ1-5 TRBD1 TRBV10-2 ASSPTGATRNQPQH
TRBJ2-7 . TRBV6-5 ASSYGQFSYEQY
TRBJ1-5 TRBD1 TRBV2 ATSWDRSNQPQH
TRBJ2-3 TRBD2 TRBV9 ASSVGGGRATDTQY
TRBJ2-7 . TRBV7-2 ASSFSRGSYEQY
TRBJ2-5 . TRBV28 ASTPIDIAAQETQY
TRBJ2-5 TRBD2 TRBV15 ATMERESQETQY
TRBJ2-1 . TRBV27 ASSFGSDNEQF
TRBJ2-4 TRBD2 TRBV9 ASSPLAGGSNTQAKNIQY
TRBJ2-1 TRBD2 TRBV27 ASSSPRASGAYNEQF
TRBJ2-3 . TRBV9 ASSVGGADTQY
TRBJ1-3 . TRBV6-1 ASSESRGGNTIY
TRBJ2-7 TRBD2 TRBV28 ASRLAGTSRSYEQY
TRBJ1-6 . TRBV6-5 ASSSAPGEVSPLH
TRBJ1-1 TRBD1 TRBV6-5 ASSPTTGKAEAF
TRBJ2-7 TRBD2 TRBV6-6 ASMTSGSSYEQY
TRBJ1-6 . TRBV7-3 ASSLRGHSPLH
TRBJ2-7 . TRBV5-6 ASSLGQGRINEQY
TRBJ2-7 TRBD1 TRBV11-3 ASSLRQGDSYEQY
TRBJ1-1 TRBD1 TRBV11-2 ASGIRTGVNTEAF